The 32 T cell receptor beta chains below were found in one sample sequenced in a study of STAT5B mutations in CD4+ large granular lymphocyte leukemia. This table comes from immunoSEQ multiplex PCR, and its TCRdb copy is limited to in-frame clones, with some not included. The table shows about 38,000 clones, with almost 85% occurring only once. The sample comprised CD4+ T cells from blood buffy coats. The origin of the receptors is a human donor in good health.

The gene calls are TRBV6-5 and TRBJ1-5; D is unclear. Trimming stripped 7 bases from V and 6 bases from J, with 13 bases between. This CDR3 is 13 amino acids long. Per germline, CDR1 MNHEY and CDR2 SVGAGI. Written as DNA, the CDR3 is TGTGCCAGCACCTCTCGCCCCGGTCAGCCCCAGCATTTT. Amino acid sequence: CASTSRPGQPQHF.

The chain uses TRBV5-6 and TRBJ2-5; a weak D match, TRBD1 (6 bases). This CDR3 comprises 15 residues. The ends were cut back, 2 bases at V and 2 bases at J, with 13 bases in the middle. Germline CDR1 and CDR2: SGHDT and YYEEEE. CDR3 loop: CASSFRTVSQETQYF. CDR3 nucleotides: TGTGCCAGCAGCTTTCGGACAGTCTCTCAAGAGACCCAGTACTTC.

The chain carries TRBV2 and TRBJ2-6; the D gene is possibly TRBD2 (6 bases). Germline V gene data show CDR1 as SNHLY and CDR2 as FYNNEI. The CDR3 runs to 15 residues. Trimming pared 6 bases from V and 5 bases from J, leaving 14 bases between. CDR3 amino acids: CASRSGLGRANVLTF. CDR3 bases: TGTGCCAGCAGATCGGGACTGGGTAGGGCCAACGTCCTGACTTTC.

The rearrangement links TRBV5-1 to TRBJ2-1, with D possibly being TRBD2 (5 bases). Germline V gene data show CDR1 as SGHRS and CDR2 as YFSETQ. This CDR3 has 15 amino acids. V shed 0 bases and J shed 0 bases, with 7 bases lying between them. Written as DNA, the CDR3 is TGCGCCAGCAGCTTGGAGCGGAGCTCCTACAATGAGCAGTTCTTC. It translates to CASSLERSSYNEQFF.

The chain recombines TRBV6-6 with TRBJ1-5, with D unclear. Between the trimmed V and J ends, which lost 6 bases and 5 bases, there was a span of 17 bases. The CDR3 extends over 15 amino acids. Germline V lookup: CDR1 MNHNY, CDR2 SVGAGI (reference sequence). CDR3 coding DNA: TGTGCCAGCAGGAAAGGTCCAGATGGGGATCAGCCCCAGCATTTT. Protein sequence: CASRKGPDGDQPQHF.

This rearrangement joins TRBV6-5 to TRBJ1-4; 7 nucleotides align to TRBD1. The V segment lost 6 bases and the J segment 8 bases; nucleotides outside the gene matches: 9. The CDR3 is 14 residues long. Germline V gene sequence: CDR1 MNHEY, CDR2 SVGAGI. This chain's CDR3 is CASSLDRVREKLFF. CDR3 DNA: TGTGCCAGCAGCCTAGACAGGGTTCGAGAAAAACTGTTTTTT.

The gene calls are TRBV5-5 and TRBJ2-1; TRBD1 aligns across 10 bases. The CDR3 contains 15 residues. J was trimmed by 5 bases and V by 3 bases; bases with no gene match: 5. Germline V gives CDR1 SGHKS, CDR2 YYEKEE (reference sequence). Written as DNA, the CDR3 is TGTGCCAGCAGCTCGGGACAGGGGATCGACAATGAGCAGTTCTTC. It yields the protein CASSSGQGIDNEQFF.

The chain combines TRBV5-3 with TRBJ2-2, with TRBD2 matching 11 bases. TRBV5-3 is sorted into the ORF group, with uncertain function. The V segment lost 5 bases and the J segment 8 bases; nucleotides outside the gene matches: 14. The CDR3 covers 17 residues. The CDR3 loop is CARSPGLAVRISGELFF. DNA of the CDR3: TGTGCCAGAAGTCCGGGACTAGCGGTTCGTATAAGTGGGGAGCTGTTTTTT.

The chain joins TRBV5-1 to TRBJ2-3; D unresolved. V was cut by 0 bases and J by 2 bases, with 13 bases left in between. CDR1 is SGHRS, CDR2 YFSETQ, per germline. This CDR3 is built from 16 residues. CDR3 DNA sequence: TGCGCCAGCAGCTTGGACGGACGAGCCATCACAGATACGCAGTATTTT. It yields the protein CASSLDGRAITDTQYF.

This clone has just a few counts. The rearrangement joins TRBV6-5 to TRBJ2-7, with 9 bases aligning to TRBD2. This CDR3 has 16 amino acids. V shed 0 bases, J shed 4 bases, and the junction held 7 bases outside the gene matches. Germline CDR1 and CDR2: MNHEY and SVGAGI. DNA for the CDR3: TGTGCCAGCAGTTACTCGAGTAGCGGGGGTGGGTACGAGCAGTACTTC. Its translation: CASSYSSSGGGYEQYF.

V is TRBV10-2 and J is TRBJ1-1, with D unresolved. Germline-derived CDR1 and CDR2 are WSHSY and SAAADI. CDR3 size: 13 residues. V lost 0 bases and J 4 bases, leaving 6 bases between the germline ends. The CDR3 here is CASSESVGTEAFF. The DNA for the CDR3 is TGCGCCAGCAGTGAGTCGGTTGGCACTGAAGCTTTCTTT.

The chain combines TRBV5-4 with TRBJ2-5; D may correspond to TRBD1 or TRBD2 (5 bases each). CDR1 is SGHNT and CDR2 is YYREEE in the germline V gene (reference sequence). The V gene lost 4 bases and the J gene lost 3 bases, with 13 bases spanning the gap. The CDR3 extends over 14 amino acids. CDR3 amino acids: CASSSRDGKETQYF. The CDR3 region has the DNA TGTGCCAGCAGCAGCCGGGACGGAAAAGAGACCCAGTACTTC.

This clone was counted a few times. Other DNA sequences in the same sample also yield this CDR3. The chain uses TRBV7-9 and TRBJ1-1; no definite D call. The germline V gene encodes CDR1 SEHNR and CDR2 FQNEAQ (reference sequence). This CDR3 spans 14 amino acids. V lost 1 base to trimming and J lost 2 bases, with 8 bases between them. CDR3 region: CASSLGGGNTEAFF. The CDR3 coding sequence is TGTGCCAGCAGCTTAGGGGGTGGTAACACTGAAGCTTTCTTT.

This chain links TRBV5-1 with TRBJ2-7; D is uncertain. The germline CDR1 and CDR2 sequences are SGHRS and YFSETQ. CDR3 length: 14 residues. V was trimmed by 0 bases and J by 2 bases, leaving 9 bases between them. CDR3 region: CASSLVNGPYEQYF. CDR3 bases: TGCGCCAGCAGCTTGGTAAACGGACCCTACGAGCAGTACTTC.

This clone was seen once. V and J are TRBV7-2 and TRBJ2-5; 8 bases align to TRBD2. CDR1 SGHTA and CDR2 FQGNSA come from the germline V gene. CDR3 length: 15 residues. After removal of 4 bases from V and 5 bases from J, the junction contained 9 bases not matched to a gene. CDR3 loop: CASSSGGDRGETQYF. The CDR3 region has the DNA TGTGCCAGCAGCTCCGGGGGGGATCGGGGGGAGACCCAGTACTTC.

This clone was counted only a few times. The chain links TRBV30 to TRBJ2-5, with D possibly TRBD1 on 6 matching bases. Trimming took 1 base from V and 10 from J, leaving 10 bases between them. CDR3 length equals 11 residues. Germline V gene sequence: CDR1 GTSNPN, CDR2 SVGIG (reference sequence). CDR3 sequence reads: CAWSAQGIQYF. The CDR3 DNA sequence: TGTGCCTGGAGTGCTCAGGGGATCCAGTACTTC.

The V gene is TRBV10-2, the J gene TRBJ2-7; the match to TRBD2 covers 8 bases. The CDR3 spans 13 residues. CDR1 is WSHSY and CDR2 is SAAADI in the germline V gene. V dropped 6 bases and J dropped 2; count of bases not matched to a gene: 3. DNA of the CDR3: TGCGCCAGCAGAGCGGGAGTCACCTACGAGCAGTACTTC. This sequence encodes CASRAGVTYEQYF.

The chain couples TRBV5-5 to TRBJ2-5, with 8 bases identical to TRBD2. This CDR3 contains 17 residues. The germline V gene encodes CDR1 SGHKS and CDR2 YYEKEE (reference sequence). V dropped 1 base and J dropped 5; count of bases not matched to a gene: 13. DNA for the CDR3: TGTGCCAGCAGCTTGATGGAGGGTAGCGGGGTCAGGGAGACCCAGTACTTC. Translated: CASSLMEGSGVRETQYF.

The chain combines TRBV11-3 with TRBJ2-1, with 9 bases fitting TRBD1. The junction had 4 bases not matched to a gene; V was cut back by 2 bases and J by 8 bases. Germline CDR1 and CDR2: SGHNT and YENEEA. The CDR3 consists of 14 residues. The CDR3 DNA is TGTGCCAGCAGCTTACGACAGGGGGTCGATGAGCAGTTCTTC. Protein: CASSLRQGVDEQFF.

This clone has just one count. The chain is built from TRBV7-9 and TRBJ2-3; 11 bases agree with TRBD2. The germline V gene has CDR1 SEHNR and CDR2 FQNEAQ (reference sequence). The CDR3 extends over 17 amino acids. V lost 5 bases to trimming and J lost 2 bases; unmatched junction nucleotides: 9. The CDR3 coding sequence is TGTGCCAGCAGCCCCGGGGTTAGCGGGAGGGCCACAGATACGCAGTATTTT. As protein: CASSPGVSGRATDTQYF.

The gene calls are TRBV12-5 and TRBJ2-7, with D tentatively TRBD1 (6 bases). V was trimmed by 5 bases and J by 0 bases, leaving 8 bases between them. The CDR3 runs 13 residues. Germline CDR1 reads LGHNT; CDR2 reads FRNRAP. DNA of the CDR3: TGTGCTAGTGGTCCGGACAGCTCCTACGAGCAGTACTTC. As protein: CASGPDSSYEQYF.

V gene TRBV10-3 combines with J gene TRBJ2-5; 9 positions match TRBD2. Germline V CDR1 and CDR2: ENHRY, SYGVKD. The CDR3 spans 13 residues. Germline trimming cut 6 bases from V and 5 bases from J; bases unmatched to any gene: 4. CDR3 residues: CAIRPTSGETQYF. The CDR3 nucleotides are TGTGCCATCAGGCCTACTAGCGGGGAGACCCAGTACTTC.

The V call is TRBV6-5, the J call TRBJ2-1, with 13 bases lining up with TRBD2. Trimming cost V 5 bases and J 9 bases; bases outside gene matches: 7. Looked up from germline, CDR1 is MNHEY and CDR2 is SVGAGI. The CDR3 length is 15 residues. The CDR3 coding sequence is TGTGCCAGCAGTAAACTAGCGGGGGGGCCACTTGAGCAGTTCTTC. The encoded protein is CASSKLAGGPLEQFF.

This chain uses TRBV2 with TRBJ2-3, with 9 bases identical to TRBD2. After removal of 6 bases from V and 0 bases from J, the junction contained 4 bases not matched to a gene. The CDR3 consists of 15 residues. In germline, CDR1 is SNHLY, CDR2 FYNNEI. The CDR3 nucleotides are TGTGCCAGCAGGCGAGCGGGAGGTAGCACAGATACGCAGTATTTT. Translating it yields CASRRAGGSTDTQYF.

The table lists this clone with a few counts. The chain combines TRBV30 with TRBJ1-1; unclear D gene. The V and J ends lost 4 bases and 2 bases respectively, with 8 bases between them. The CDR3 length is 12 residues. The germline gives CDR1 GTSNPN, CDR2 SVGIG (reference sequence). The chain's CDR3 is CAWMWGNTEAFF. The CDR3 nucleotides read TGTGCCTGGATGTGGGGTAACACTGAAGCTTTCTTT.

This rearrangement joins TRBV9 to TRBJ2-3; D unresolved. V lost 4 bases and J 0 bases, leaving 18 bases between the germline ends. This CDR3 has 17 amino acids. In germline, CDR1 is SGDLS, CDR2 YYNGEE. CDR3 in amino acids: CASSPEARTISTDTQYF. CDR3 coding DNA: TGTGCCAGCAGCCCCGAGGCTCGGACGATTAGCACAGATACGCAGTATTTT.

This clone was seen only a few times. The DNA of the CDR3 is TGTGCCAGCAGTCAGGGGTCAGCCTTAAACTATGGCTACACCTTC. Translating it yields CASSQGSALNYGYTF. The V call is TRBV6-5, the J call TRBJ1-2, with D maybe TRBD1 (6 bases). CDR1 is MNHEY, CDR2 SVGAGI, per germline. The CDR3 covers 15 residues. V was pared by 5 bases and J by 2 bases, with 15 bases between.

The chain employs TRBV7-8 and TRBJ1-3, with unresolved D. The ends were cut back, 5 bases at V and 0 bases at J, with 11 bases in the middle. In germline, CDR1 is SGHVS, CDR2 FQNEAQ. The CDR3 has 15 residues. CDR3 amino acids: CASSPDGRSGNTIYF. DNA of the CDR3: TGTGCCAGCAGCCCCGACGGCCGCTCTGGAAACACCATATATTTT.

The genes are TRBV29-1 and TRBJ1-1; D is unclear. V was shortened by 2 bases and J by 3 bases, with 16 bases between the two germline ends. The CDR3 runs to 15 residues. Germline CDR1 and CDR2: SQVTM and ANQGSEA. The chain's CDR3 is CSVEPHGRRDTEAFF. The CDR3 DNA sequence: TGCAGCGTTGAACCCCACGGGAGAAGGGACACTGAAGCTTTCTTT.

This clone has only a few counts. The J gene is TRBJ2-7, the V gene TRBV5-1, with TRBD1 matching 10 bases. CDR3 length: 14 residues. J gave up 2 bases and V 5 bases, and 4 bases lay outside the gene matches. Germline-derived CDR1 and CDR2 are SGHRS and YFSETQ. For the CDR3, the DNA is TGCGCCAGCAGTCCGACAGGGGGCACCTACGAGCAGTACTTC. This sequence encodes CASSPTGGTYEQYF.

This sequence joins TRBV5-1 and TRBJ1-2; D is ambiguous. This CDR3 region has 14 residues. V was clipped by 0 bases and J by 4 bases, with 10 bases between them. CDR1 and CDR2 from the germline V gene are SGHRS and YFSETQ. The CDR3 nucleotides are TGCGCCAGCAGCTTGGCGTTAGGCCCCTATGGCTACACCTTC. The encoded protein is CASSLALGPYGYTF.

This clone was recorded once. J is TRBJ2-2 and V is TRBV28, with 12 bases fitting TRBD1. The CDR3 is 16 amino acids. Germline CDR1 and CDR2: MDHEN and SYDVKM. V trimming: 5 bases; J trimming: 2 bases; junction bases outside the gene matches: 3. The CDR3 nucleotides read TGTGCCAGCAGTCACGGGACAGGGGGCAACACCGGGGAGCTGTTTTTT. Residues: CASSHGTGGNTGELFF.